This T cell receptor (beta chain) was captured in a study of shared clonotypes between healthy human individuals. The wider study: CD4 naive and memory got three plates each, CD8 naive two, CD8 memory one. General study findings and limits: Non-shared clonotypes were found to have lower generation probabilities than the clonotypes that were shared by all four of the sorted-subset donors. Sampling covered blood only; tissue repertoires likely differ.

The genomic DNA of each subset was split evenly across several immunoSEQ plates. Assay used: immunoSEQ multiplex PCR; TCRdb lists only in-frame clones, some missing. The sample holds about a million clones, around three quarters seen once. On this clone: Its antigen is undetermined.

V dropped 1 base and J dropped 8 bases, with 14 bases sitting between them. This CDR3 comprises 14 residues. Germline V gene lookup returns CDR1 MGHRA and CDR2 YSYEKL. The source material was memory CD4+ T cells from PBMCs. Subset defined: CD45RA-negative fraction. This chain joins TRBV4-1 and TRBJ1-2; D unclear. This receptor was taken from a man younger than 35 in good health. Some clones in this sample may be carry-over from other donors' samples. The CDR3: CASSQGGSPMGYTF. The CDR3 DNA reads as TGCGCCAGCAGCCAAGGCGGATCACCTATGGGCTACACCTTC.